This TCR beta chain was sequenced for a study of cytomegalovirus exposure and HLA in healthy donors. The V gene's germline CDR1 is SGHDN and CDR2 FVKESK. Deletions cut 2 bases from V and 3 bases from J, with 8 bases between. The CDR3 length is 14 residues. This clone was seen a few times. Its antigen remains unknown. General study results and limits: There were some V segments, including TRBV6-2 and TRBV6-3, excluded as indistinguishable. Cytomegalovirus-associated status was assigned to some 160 TCR beta chains.

Both 60 Vbeta primers and 13 Jbeta primers went into the PCR. TCRdb's table, derived via immunoSEQ multiplex PCR, lists solely in-frame clones and lacks some. The sample comprises some 160,000 clones, 81% of which are singletons, and 1.3% rests with the top ten. Sequencing was performed on PBMCs. The chain links TRBV14 to TRBJ2-1; D is undetermined. This sequence originates from a man in his fifties or sixties in good health and CMV-seropositive. This CDR3 is CASSQSSLYNEQFF. CDR3 coding DNA: TGTGCCAGCAGCCAAAGCTCCCTCTACAATGAGCAGTTCTTC.